The 12 T cell receptor beta chains in this list originate from one sample, sequenced in a study of cytomegalovirus exposure and HLA in healthy donors. 60 Vbeta and 13 Jbeta primers were used in PCR. Data came from immunoSEQ multiplex PCR; TCRdb stores just in-frame clones and leaves some out. The sample includes about 130,000 clones, more than 80% of them seen just once. The sample was PBMCs. These receptors were collected from a woman aged 40 to 50 in good health and CMV-seropositive.

The rearrangement joins TRBV27 to TRBJ2-2; 16 nucleotides align to TRBD2. The CDR3 extends over 23 amino acids. Per the germline V gene, CDR1 is MNHEY and CDR2 is SMNVEV (reference sequence). V lost 6 bases, J lost 0 bases, and 19 bases stayed unmatched. CDR3 bases: TGTGCCAGCAGACCCAACCCACTTACCCCGGGACTAGCGGGAGGGCCGAACACCGGGGAGCTGTTTTTT. Translated, it gives CASRPNPLTPGLAGGPNTGELFF.

The rearrangement links TRBV29-1 to TRBJ2-5; weak D call: TRBD1 (6 bases). Germline assignment: CDR1 SQVTM and CDR2 ANQGSEA. Trimming cost V 5 bases and J 2 bases, with 15 bases left between them. There are 14 residues in the CDR3. The CDR3 region has the DNA TGCAGCGTTACCCCTGGACAGTTTCAAGAGACCCAGTACTTC. Translation gives CSVTPGQFQETQYF.

This clone was counted a single time. This chain joins TRBV19 and TRBJ1-2; TRBD1 aligns across 7 bases. V was pared by 6 bases and J by 4 bases, with 11 bases of the junction left unmatched. Germline V lookup: CDR1 LNHDA, CDR2 SQIVND (reference sequence). This CDR3 has 15 amino acids. For the CDR3, the DNA is TGTGCCAGTAGCCCGAACAGGGGTCCCTTCTATGGCTACACCTTC. Its protein is CASSPNRGPFYGYTF.

V and J are TRBV2 and TRBJ2-7, with D tentatively TRBD1 (6 bases). CDR1 and CDR2 from the germline V gene are SNHLY and FYNNEI. V lost 1 base, J lost 0 bases, and 13 bases lay in between. CDR3 length: 16 residues. The chain's CDR3 is CASSEGTGYRSYEQYF. As DNA, the CDR3 is TGTGCCAGCAGTGAAGGTACAGGGTATCGCTCCTACGAGCAGTACTTC.

This clone has only a few counts. For the CDR3, the DNA is TGTGCCAGCATGGGACCCTACGGGGGCAATGAGCAGTTCTTC. This translates into CASMGPYGGNEQFF. The chain uses TRBV2 and TRBJ2-1; TRBD2 is a possible D gene (6 bases). The germline gives CDR1 SNHLY, CDR2 FYNNEI. V lost 7 bases to trimming and J lost 6 bases, with 16 bases between them. The CDR3 covers 14 residues.

The CDR3 loop is CASSNQQGEGTEAFF. CDR3 sequence (DNA): TGTGCCAGCAGCAACCAACAGGGTGAGGGTACTGAAGCTTTCTTT. The rearrangement uses TRBV5-4 and TRBJ1-1; D may be TRBD1 (6 bases). The V gene's germline CDR1 is SGHNT and CDR2 YYREEE (reference sequence). V dropped 4 bases and J dropped 5 bases, with 18 bases sitting between them. This CDR3 contains 15 residues.

The rearrangement joins TRBV5-6 to TRBJ1-2; D is perhaps TRBD1 (5 bases). V was shortened by 1 base and J by 3 bases, with 13 bases between the two germline ends. Germline V gene lookup returns CDR1 SGHDT and CDR2 YYEEEE. The CDR3 contains 15 residues. CDR3 nucleotides: TGTGCCAGCAGCTTGCCAGGGCGTATAGACTATGGCTACACCTTC. Residues: CASSLPGRIDYGYTF.

The chain joins TRBV5-8 to TRBJ2-7; the D gene could be TRBD1 or TRBD2 (9 bases each). V was shortened by 5 bases and J by 4 bases, with 31 bases between the two germline ends. Germline CDR1 SGHTS, CDR2 YDEGEE. This CDR3 is built from 19 residues. CDR3 coding DNA: TGTGCCAGCAGTTTCGGACAGGGGCGGTCAAGCGGGAGGATATACGAGCAGTACTTC. This gives the protein CASSFGQGRSSGRIYEQYF.

The V call is TRBV7-6, the J call TRBJ2-7, with 7 bases aligning to TRBD2. Germline CDR1 is SGHVS and CDR2 is FNYEAQ. The CDR3 loop spans 13 amino acids. J was trimmed by 6 bases and V by 5 bases; bases with no gene match: 7. CDR3 nucleotide sequence: TGTGCCAGCAGCGCAGCGACTAGCTCCGAGCAGTACTTC. Translating it yields CASSAATSSEQYF.

The chain recombines TRBV19 with TRBJ1-5; D perhaps matches TRBD1 (5 bases). Trimming shortened V by 5 bases and J by 6 bases, and 14 bases separated the two germline ends. Germline-derived CDR1 and CDR2 are LNHDA and SQIVND (reference sequence). CDR3 length: 14 amino acids. For the CDR3, the DNA is TGTGCCAGTAGTGCGCGGGGACGAGGTCAGCCCCAGCATTTT. Translated: CASSARGRGQPQHF.

The chain employs TRBV7-2 and TRBJ2-4; a weak D match, TRBD2 (7 bases). The CDR3 has 14 amino acids. V was pared by 5 bases and J by 9 bases, with 17 bases between. CDR1 SGHTA and CDR2 FQGNSA come from the germline V gene. The CDR3 loop reads CASSQGTSGAIQYF. The DNA of the CDR3 is TGTGCCAGCAGCCAAGGGACAAGCGGGGCCATTCAGTACTTC. The full variable domain, in which reference TRBV7-2 and TRBJ2-4 provide the parts outside the CDR3, is GAGVSQSPSNKVTEKGKDVELRCDPISGHTALYWYRQSLGQGLEFLIYFQGNSAPDKSGLPSDRFSAERTGGSVSTLTIQRTQQEDSAVYLCASSQGTSGAIQYFGAGTRLSVL.

This clone was picked up a small number of times. The chain employs TRBV7-9 and TRBJ1-5; a weak D match, TRBD1 (5 bases). Germline CDR1 is SEHNR and CDR2 is FQNEAQ (reference sequence). V lost 5 bases and J lost 4, with 12 bases in between. This CDR3 comprises 14 residues. This CDR3 reads CASSGGGINQPQHF. CDR3 nucleotides: TGTGCCAGCAGCGGGGGGGGTATTAATCAGCCCCAGCATTTT.